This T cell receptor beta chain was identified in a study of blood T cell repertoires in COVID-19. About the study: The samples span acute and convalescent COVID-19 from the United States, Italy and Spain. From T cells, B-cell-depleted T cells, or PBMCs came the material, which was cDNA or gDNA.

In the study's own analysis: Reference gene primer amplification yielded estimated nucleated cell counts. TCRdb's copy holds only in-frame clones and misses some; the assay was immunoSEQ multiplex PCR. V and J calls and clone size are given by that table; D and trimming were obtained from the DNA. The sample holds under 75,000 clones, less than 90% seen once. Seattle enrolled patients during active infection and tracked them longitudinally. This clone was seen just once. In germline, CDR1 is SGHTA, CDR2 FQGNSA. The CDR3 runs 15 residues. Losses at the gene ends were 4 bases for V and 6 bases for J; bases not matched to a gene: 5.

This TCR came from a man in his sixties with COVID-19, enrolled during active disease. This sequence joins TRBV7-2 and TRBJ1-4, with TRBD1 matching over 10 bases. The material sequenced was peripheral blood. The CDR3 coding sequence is TGTGCCAGCAGCTCAGGGACAGGGGATTATGAAAAACTGTTTTTT. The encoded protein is CASSSGTGDYEKLFF. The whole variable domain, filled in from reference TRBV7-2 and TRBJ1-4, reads GAGVSQSPSNKVTEKGKDVELRCDPISGHTALYWYRQSLGQGLEFLIYFQGNSAPDKSGLPSDRFSAERTGGSVSTLTIQRTQQEDSAVYLCASSSGTGDYEKLFFGSGTQLSVL.